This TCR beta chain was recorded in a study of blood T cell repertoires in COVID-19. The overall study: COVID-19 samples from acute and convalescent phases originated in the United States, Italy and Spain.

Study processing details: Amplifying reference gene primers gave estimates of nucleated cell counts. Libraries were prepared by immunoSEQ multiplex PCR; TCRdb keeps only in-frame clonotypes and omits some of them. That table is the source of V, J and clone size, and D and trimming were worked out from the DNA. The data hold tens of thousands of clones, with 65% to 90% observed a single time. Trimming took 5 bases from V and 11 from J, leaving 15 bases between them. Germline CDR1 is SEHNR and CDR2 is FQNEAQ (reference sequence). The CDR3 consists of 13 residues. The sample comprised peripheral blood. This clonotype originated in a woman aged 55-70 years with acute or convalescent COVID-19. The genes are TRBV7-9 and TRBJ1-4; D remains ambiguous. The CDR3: CASSPPRIGKLFF. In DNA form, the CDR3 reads TGTGCCAGCAGCCCACCCAGGATTGGGAAACTGTTTTTT.